This entry lists 14 T cell receptor beta chains sequenced from one sample in a study of cytomegalovirus exposure and HLA in healthy donors. The PCR was carried out with 60 Vbeta primers and 13 Jbeta primers. Clones were sequenced by immunoSEQ multiplex PCR, and TCRdb holds only the in-frame ones, with some missing. Of approximately 170,000 clones in the sample, 70% to 75% were seen once. Sequenced material: PBMCs. The source of these receptors is a man aged 25 to 40 in good health and CMV-seropositive.

The rearrangement links TRBV27 to TRBJ2-1, with 13 bases that match TRBD2. The CDR3 consists of 19 residues. J was trimmed by 7 bases and V by 3 bases; bases with no gene match: 15. Germline CDR1 reads MNHEY; CDR2 reads SMNVEV (reference sequence). The CDR3 reads CASSLPRLAGGLGWNEQFF. CDR3 nucleotide sequence: TGTGCCAGCAGTTTGCCCCGACTAGCGGGAGGCCTTGGTTGGAATGAGCAGTTCTTC.

The chain links TRBV19 to TRBJ1-5, with 7 bases aligning to TRBD1. Germline-derived CDR1 and CDR2 are LNHDA and SQIVND (reference sequence). Trimming removed 3 bases from V and 0 bases from J; junction bases left unmatched: 8. The CDR3 has 17 amino acids. The CDR3 coding sequence is TGTGCCAGTAGTATCTTCACTCAGGGGGGTAGCAATCAGCCCCAGCATTTT. Translation: CASSIFTQGGSNQPQHF.

V is TRBV29-1 and J is TRBJ1-2, with TRBD1 matching 9 bases. CDR1 is SQVTM, CDR2 ANQGSEA, per germline. The CDR3 runs to 16 residues. V lost 3 bases and J lost 3; bases outside the gene matches: 11. For the CDR3, the DNA is TGCAGCGTTGATCGGGGACAGGGAGGGGCTTACTATGGCTACACCTTC. As protein: CSVDRGQGGAYYGYTF. The full variable domain, with the rest looked up from reference TRBV29-1 and TRBJ1-2, is SAVISQKPSRDICQRGTSLTIQCQVDSQVTMMFWYRQQPGQSLTLIATANQGSEATYESGFVIDKFPISRPNLTFSTLTVSNMSPEDSSIYLCSVDRGQGGAYYGYTFGSGTRLTVV.

This chain uses TRBV19 with TRBJ2-1; 8 bases agree with TRBD2. Trimming removed 6 bases from V and 6 bases from J; junction bases left unmatched: 4. This CDR3 comprises 13 residues. Germline V gene data show CDR1 as LNHDA and CDR2 as SQIVND (reference sequence). The CDR3 loop is CASRGSGSNEQFF. CDR3 in DNA: TGTGCCAGTAGAGGAAGCGGGAGCAATGAGCAGTTCTTC.

V is TRBV4-1 and J is TRBJ2-7, with 10 nucleotides matching TRBD1. The CDR3 is 15 amino acids. The V gene's germline CDR1 is MGHRA and CDR2 YSYEKL. Trimming cost V 5 bases and J 5 bases; bases outside gene matches: 9. The CDR3 loop reads CASSSRDRGLHEQYF. DNA of the CDR3: TGCGCCAGCAGCAGCCGGGACAGGGGTTTACACGAGCAGTACTTC.

The rearrangement links TRBV29-1 to TRBJ2-1; possible D gene TRBD1, 6 bases. The CDR3 is 11 amino acids. Germline V gives CDR1 SQVTM, CDR2 ANQGSEA. Trimming took off 6 bases at V and 10 bases at J, with 13 bases between the two ends. CDR3 in amino acids: CSVPRGGEQFF. CDR3 nucleotides: TGCAGCGTCCCCAGGGGTGGGGAGCAGTTCTTC.

This chain uses TRBV11-3 with TRBJ2-2; D might be TRBD2 (6 bases). Germline V gene lookup returns CDR1 SGHNT and CDR2 YENEEA. The V and J ends lost 3 bases and 1 base respectively, with 6 bases between them. The CDR3 is 14 amino acids. In nucleotides, the CDR3 is TGTGCCAGCAGCTTGGGAGGGAACACCGGGGAGCTGTTTTTT. Protein product: CASSLGGNTGELFF. Full variable domain (remainder filled in from reference TRBV11-3 and TRBJ2-2): EAGVVQSPRYKIIEKKQPVAFWCNPISGHNTLYWYLQNLGQGPELLIRYENEEAVDDSQLPKDRFSAERLKGVDSTLKIQPAELGDSAVYLCASSLGGNTGELFFGEGSRLTVL.

The gene calls are TRBV28 and TRBJ2-7, with D tentatively TRBD2 (7 bases). Germline CDR1 reads MDHEN; CDR2 reads SYDVKM. V gave up 2 bases and J gave up 4 bases, with 15 bases separating them. The CDR3 has 15 residues. The CDR3 nucleotides read TGTGCCAGCAGTTTAGAGGGGGGGCGGGTTTACGAGCAGTACTTC. This encodes CASSLEGGRVYEQYF.

V is TRBV7-2 and J is TRBJ2-1, with TRBD1 identical over 9 bases. The CDR3 totals 15 residues. J was trimmed by 4 bases and V by 7 bases; bases with no gene match: 8. Germline CDR1 reads SGHTA; CDR2 reads FQGNSA. CDR3 loop: CASILDGTGYNEQFF. CDR3 nucleotides: TGTGCCAGCATCCTAGATGGGACAGGGTACAATGAGCAGTTCTTC.

The gene calls are TRBV5-4 and TRBJ2-1; 10 positions agree with TRBD1. Looked up from germline, CDR1 is SGHNT and CDR2 is YYREEE (reference sequence). The CDR3 extends over 17 amino acids. V trimming: 2 bases; J trimming: 1 base; junction bases outside the gene matches: 6. The CDR3: CASSFGQGGSSYNEQFF. The DNA of the CDR3 is TGTGCCAGCAGCTTCGGACAGGGGGGAAGTTCCTACAATGAGCAGTTCTTC.

V is TRBV9 and J is TRBJ2-3, with D uncertain. The CDR3 length is 14 residues. The ends were cut back, 4 bases at V and 2 bases at J, with 11 bases in the middle. Germline assignment: CDR1 SGDLS and CDR2 YYNGEE. This CDR3 reads CASSSGPVTDTQYF. The CDR3 DNA reads as TGTGCCAGCAGCTCGGGTCCAGTCACAGATACGCAGTATTTT.

The chain uses TRBV7-6 and TRBJ2-5; 7 bases line up with TRBD2. There are 16 residues in the CDR3. In germline, CDR1 is SGHVS, CDR2 FNYEAQ. V lost 3 bases to trimming and J lost 0 bases; unmatched junction nucleotides: 7. CDR3: CASSLLPGGDQETQYF. The CDR3, as DNA: TGTGCCAGCAGCTTGCTACCGGGAGGAGACCAAGAGACCCAGTACTTC. The variable domain in full, completed from reference TRBV7-6 and TRBJ2-5, reads GAGVSQSPRYKVTKRGQDVALRCDPISGHVSLYWYRQALGQGPEFLTYFNYEAQQDKSGLPNDRFSAERPEGSISTLTIQRTEQRDSAMYRCASSLLPGGDQETQYFGPGTRLLVL.

The chain is built from TRBV19 and TRBJ1-5; 7 bases are a match to TRBD1. Germline V gene sequence: CDR1 LNHDA, CDR2 SQIVND (reference sequence). The V and J ends lost 8 bases and 4 bases, in that order; junction bases with no gene match: 5. The length of the CDR3 is 13 residues. CDR3 in DNA: TGTGCCAGTGGGGACAGAACAAATCAGCCCCAGCATTTT. Translated: CASGDRTNQPQHF.

This clone appeared a few times. The gene calls are TRBV7-6 and TRBJ1-2, with unresolved D. The V end lost 1 base, the J end lost 4 bases, and 7 bases lay between the germline ends. The CDR3 loop spans 13 amino acids. Germline V gene data show CDR1 as SGHVS and CDR2 as FNYEAQ. In nucleotides, the CDR3 is TGTGCCAGCAGCTTAGAGGAGGGCTATGGCTACACCTTC. This translates into CASSLEEGYGYTF.